This TCR beta chain emerged from a study of T cell responses to AZD1222 COVID-19 vaccine. Measured with immunoSEQ multiplex PCR; TCRdb has only the in-frame clones, and not every one. The sample has tens of thousands of clones; about nine tenths are singletons. The CDR3 spans 12 residues. The germline CDR1 and CDR2 sequences are MNHEY and SMNVEV (reference sequence). Trimming shortened V by 4 bases and J by 7 bases, and 7 bases separated the two germline ends. This clone came up once. The chain combines TRBV27 with TRBJ1-4; D perhaps matches TRBD1 (5 bases). This receptor was taken from an adult in good health. The specimen was peripheral blood, collected on day 0 of AZD1222 vaccination. The CDR3 spells CASSSGSEKLFF. The CDR3 DNA sequence: TGTGCCAGCAGTTCAGGGAGTGAAAAACTGTTTTTT.